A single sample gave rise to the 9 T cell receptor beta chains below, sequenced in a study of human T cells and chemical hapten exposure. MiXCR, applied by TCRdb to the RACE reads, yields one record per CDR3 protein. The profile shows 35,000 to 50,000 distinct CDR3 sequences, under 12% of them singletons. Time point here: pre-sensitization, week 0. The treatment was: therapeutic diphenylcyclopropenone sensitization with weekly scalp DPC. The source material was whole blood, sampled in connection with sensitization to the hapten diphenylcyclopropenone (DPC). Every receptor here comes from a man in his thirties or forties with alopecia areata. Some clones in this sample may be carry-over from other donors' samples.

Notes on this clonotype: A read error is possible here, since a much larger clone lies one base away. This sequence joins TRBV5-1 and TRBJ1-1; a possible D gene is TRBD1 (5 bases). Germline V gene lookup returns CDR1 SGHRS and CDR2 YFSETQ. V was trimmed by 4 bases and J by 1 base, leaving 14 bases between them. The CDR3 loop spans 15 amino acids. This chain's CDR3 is CASSPTPQGNTEAFF. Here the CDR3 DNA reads TGCGCCAGCAGCCCAACCCCGCAGGGGAACACTGAAGCTTTCTTT.

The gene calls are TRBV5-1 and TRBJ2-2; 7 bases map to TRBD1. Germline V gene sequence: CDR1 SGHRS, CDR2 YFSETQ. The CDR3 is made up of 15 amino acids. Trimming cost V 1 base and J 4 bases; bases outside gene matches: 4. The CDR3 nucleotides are TGCGCCAGCAGCTTGAAGGGGGCAGCCACCGGGGAGCTGTTTTTT. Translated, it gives CASSLKGAATGELFF.

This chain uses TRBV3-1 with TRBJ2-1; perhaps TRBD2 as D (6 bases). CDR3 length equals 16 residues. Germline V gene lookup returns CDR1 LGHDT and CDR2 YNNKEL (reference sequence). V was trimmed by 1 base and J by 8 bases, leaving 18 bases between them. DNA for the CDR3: TGTGCCAGCAGCCAAGCAGGGAGGCCCCCTGCGGATGAGCAGTTCTTC. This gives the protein CASSQAGRPPADEQFF.

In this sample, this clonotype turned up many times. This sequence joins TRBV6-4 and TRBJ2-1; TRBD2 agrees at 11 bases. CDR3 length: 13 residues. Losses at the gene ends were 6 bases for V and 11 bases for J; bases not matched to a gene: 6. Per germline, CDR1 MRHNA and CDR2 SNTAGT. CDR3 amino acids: CASSRLAGYQQFF. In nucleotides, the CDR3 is TGTGCCAGCAGCCGACTAGCGGGGTATCAGCAGTTCTTC.

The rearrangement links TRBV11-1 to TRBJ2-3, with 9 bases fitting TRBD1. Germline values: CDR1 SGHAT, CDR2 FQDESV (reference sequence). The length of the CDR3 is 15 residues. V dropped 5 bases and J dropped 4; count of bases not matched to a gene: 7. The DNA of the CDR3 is TGTGCCAGCAGCCGAGAGGACAGGGGTGCAGATACGCAGTATTTT. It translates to CASSREDRGADTQYF.

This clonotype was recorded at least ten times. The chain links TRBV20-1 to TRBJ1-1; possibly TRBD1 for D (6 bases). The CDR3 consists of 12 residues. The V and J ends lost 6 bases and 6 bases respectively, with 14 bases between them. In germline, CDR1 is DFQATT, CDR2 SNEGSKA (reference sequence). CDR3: CSATTGFAEAFF. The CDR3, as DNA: TGCAGTGCGACAACAGGGTTTGCTGAAGCTTTCTTT.

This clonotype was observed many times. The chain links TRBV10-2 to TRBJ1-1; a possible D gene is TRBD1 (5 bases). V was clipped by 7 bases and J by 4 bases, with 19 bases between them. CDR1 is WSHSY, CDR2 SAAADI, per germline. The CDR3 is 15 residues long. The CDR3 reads CASNLRAPPATEAFF. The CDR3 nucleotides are TGCGCCAGCAACCTCAGGGCTCCCCCTGCCACTGAAGCTTTCTTT.

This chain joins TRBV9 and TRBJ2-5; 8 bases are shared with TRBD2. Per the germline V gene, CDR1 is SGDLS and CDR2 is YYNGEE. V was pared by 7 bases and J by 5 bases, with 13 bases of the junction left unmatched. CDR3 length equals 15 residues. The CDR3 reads CASSWSGSAGETQYF. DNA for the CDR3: TGTGCCAGCTCGTGGAGCGGGAGTGCTGGGGAGACCCAGTACTTC. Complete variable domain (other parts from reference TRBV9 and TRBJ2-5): DSGVTQTPKHLITATGQRVTLRCSPRSGDLSVYWYQQSLDQGLQFLIQYYNGEERAKGNILERFSAQQFPDLHSELNLSSLELGDSALYFCASSWSGSAGETQYFGPGTRLLVL.

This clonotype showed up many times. The CDR3 loop is CASSHSSSTEAFF. As DNA, the CDR3 is TGTGCCAGCAGCCACTCTAGTTCCACTGAAGCTTTCTTT. The chain carries TRBV3-1 and TRBJ1-1; D unresolved. CDR1 is LGHDT and CDR2 is YNNKEL in the germline V gene (reference sequence). The ends were cut back, 3 bases at V and 4 bases at J, with 9 bases in the middle. This CDR3 region has 13 residues.